The sequence of this TCR beta chain was determined in a study of shared clonotypes between healthy human individuals. It was at deep level that the assay was run. Sorted-subset replicate PCR reactions contained approximately 190 ng DNA, corresponding to some 29,000 T cell genomes. The data were produced by immunoSEQ multiplex PCR, yet TCRdb's version contains in-frame clones alone and is incomplete. The sample includes about 2.1 million clones, around 93% of them seen just once. Germline V gene data show CDR1 as SGDLS and CDR2 as YYNGEE. The CDR3 is 14 amino acids. V was pared by 4 bases and J by 10 bases, with 4 bases of the junction left unmatched. Of note for this clone: Its antigen is still unknown.

CD8 cells regarded as naive lacked CD45RO, were positively chosen for CCR7, and omitted terminally differentiated effector memory CD45RA+ cells. Study-wide results and caveats: Inspection by rarefaction showed sorted-subset sequencing to be incomplete despite large depth. Non-shared clonotypes showed lower generation probabilities than clonotypes common to all four donors.

The clonotype comes from a man aged 18 to 29 in good health. Some clones in this sample may be carry-over from other donors' samples. V and J are TRBV9 and TRBJ1-6; 11 bases align to TRBD1. The specimen was naive CD8+ T cells from PBMCs. The CDR3 here is CASSQGTGGSPLHF. The CDR3 DNA reads as TGTGCCAGCAGCCAAGGGACAGGGGGGTCACCCCTCCACTTT.